This T cell receptor beta chain was recorded in a study of T cell responses to AZD1222 COVID-19 vaccine. With V trimmed by 6 bases and J by 5 bases, 7 bases remained unmatched. The germline V gene has CDR1 LNHNV and CDR2 YYDKDF (reference sequence). This CDR3 has 14 residues. Assay: immunoSEQ multiplex PCR; the TCRdb copy retains only in-frame clones and omits some. The repertoire consists of tens of thousands of clones, with approximately 90% occurring once and the leading ten covering around a tenth. The chain carries TRBV15 and TRBJ2-1; 7 bases are a match to TRBD1. The sequences come from peripheral blood, collected 28 days after the second AZD1222 dose. The sequence came from an adult who received the AZD1222 COVID-19 vaccine. CDR3 region: CATRIRQGDNEQFF. CDR3 bases: TGTGCCACCAGAATAAGACAGGGCGACAATGAGCAGTTCTTC.